This paragraph covers one T cell receptor beta chain sequence. Its antigen remains unidentified. The primer mix had 60 Vbeta and 13 Jbeta primers. TCRdb's table, derived via immunoSEQ multiplex PCR, lists solely in-frame clones and lacks some. The sample consists of fewer than 100,000 clones, about 76% of them appearing once. The data originate from a study of cytomegalovirus exposure and HLA in healthy donors. Across the whole study: The study's early data release held some 85 million unique TCRs from HLA-typed donors. The study's findings and limits: Earlier results showed most TCR beta V segments being productive about 87% or about 30% of the time. The study recorded 160 or so TCR beta chains that were cytomegalovirus-associated. Certain sequence variants were highly shared and formed a cluster, and this cluster was likely a sequencing artifact.

Germline CDR1 and CDR2: SNHLY and FYNNEI. Trimming shortened V by 4 bases and J by 0 bases, and 14 bases separated the two germline ends. The CDR3 consists of 16 residues. V and J are TRBV2 and TRBJ2-3, with a weak D call TRBD2 (5 bases). Material for sequencing was PBMCs. The receptor's source is a man aged 40-49 years in good health and CMV-seropositive. In DNA form, the CDR3 reads TGTGCCAGCAGTGGCCCGGGGAGCGGTAGCACAGATACGCAGTATTTT. Its translation: CASSGPGSGSTDTQYF.